The 24 T cell receptor beta chains given below trace back to one sample, sequenced in a study of blood T cell repertoires in COVID-19. Produced via immunoSEQ multiplex PCR; TCRdb's table is partial and in-frame only. Of under 200,000 clones listed, 85% to 90% were seen once; the top ten hold roughly 4%. Specimen: peripheral blood. All receptors derive from a woman in her 70s with acute or convalescent COVID-19.

This clone has just a few counts. The rearrangement joins TRBV20-1 to TRBJ2-5, with 12 nucleotides matching TRBD2. The CDR3 contains 16 residues. J lost 0 bases, V lost 3 bases, and 5 bases had no gene match. The germline CDR1 and CDR2 sequences are DFQATT and SNEGSKA (reference sequence). This CDR3 reads CSASSLAGGYQETQYF. DNA of the CDR3: TGCAGTGCTAGTTCGCTAGCGGGGGGGTACCAAGAGACCCAGTACTTC.

The sample holds a few counts of this clone. V and J are TRBV6-5 and TRBJ2-7, with D possibly TRBD1 on 5 matching bases. CDR1 is MNHEY and CDR2 is SVGAGI in the germline V gene. V was shortened by 4 bases and J by 1 base, with 5 bases between the two germline ends. The CDR3 sequence is 12 residues long. The CDR3 here is CASSSGSYEQYF. CDR3 in DNA: TGTGCCAGCAGTTCAGGGTCCTACGAGCAGTACTTC.

The rearrangement links TRBV2 to TRBJ2-7; TRBD1 is a possible D gene (6 bases). Germline CDR1 reads SNHLY; CDR2 reads FYNNEI. CDR3 length: 13 amino acids. V lost 3 bases, J lost 1 base, and 7 bases lay in between. The CDR3 here is CASSERGSYEQYF. Written as DNA, the CDR3 is TGTGCCAGCAGTGAGAGGGGGTCCTACGAGCAGTACTTC.

CDR3 sequence: CASSHSNTGELFF. The CDR3 nucleotides are TGTGCCAGCAGTCACTCAAACACCGGGGAGCTGTTTTTT. V is TRBV12-3 or TRBV12-4 and J is TRBJ2-2; no reliable D call. There are 13 residues in the CDR3. V lost 5 bases, J lost 2 bases, and 6 bases lay in between.

V usage is TRBV9 and J usage is TRBJ1-4; D ambiguous. Germline-derived CDR1 and CDR2 are SGDLS and YYNGEE. V was clipped by 0 bases and J by 0 bases, with 6 bases between them. This CDR3 is 15 amino acids long. The CDR3 DNA reads TGTGCCAGCAGCGTAGCTAGTGCAACTAATGAAAAACTGTTTTTT. This gives the protein CASSVASATNEKLFF.

The chain joins TRBV5-1 to TRBJ2-1; 9 bases agree with TRBD2. The CDR3 extends over 16 amino acids. V shed 0 bases and J 8 bases; nucleotides not matched to a gene: 9. Per the germline V gene, CDR1 is SGHRS and CDR2 is YFSETQ. In nucleotides, the CDR3 is TGCGCCAGCAGCTTGGGGGGCGGGGGGGCAGTGGATGAGCAGTTCTTC. Encoded protein: CASSLGGGGAVDEQFF.

The genes are TRBV4-3 and TRBJ2-7; no clear D gene. The germline gives CDR1 LGHNA, CDR2 YSLEER. CDR3 length: 15 amino acids. V was pared by 1 base and J by 0 bases, with 10 bases between. The CDR3 DNA sequence: TGCGCCAGCAGCCAAGCGTGGCAGGACTCCTACGAGCAGTACTTC. Its translation is CASSQAWQDSYEQYF.

This rearrangement joins TRBV3-1 (or the pseudogene TRBV3-2) to TRBJ1-2; D is uncertain. The CDR3 contains 12 residues. V dropped 1 base and J dropped 4 bases, with 4 bases sitting between them. The V gene's germline CDR1 is LGHDT and CDR2 YNNKEL (reference sequence). Written as DNA, the CDR3 is TGTGCCAGCAGCCAAGCCCTCTATGGCTACACCTTC. It translates to CASSQALYGYTF.

This chain links TRBV19 with TRBJ2-2, with 9 positions matching TRBD1. The CDR3 is 15 residues long. The V and J ends lost 7 bases and 6 bases, in that order; junction bases with no gene match: 9. Germline values: CDR1 LNHDA, CDR2 SQIVND (reference sequence). CDR3 protein: CASTMGQGSAGELFF. The DNA of the CDR3 is TGTGCCAGTACCATGGGACAGGGTAGCGCCGGGGAGCTGTTTTTT.

The genes are TRBV28 and TRBJ2-3; 13 nucleotides agree with TRBD2. The CDR3 extends over 16 amino acids. J lost 4 bases, V lost 8 bases, and 9 bases had no gene match. The V gene's germline CDR1 is MDHEN and CDR2 SYDVKM. CDR3 coding DNA: TGTGCCAGCGCTGGACTAGCGGGAGCCCCCCCAGATACGCAGTATTTT. Protein: CASAGLAGAPPDTQYF.

In DNA, the CDR3 is TGTGCCTGGAGTGTAGTTCTGCGGGACTACTACAATGAGCAGTTCTTC. Translating gives CAWSVVLRDYYNEQFF. V is TRBV30 and J is TRBJ2-1, with TRBD2 matching over 7 bases. Trimming removed 0 bases from V and 3 bases from J; junction bases left unmatched: 8. CDR3 length equals 16 residues. Looked up from germline, CDR1 is GTSNPN and CDR2 is SVGIG (reference sequence).

This sequence joins TRBV2 and TRBJ1-4, with 10 positions matching TRBD1. V lost 7 bases and J lost 11; bases outside the gene matches: 10. The germline CDR1 and CDR2 sequences are SNHLY and FYNNEI. This CDR3 is 14 amino acids long. The CDR3 protein is CASIAGTGETKLFF. The DNA of the CDR3 is TGTGCCAGCATCGCGGGGACAGGGGAGACGAAACTGTTTTTT.

The rearrangement joins TRBV6-5 to TRBJ1-6, with D maybe TRBD1 (5 bases). Trimming pared 6 bases from V and 1 base from J, leaving 10 bases between. Per germline, CDR1 MNHEY and CDR2 SVGAGI. CDR3 length: 15 residues. Here the CDR3 reads CASRGVRSYNSPLHF. Written as DNA, the CDR3 is TGTGCCAGCAGAGGGGTTCGGTCCTATAATTCACCCCTCCACTTT.

The J gene is TRBJ2-7, the V gene TRBV29-1, with D maybe TRBD1 (6 bases). This CDR3 has 11 residues. The germline gives CDR1 SQVTM, CDR2 ANQGSEA. Trimming cost V 3 bases and J 6 bases, with 9 bases left between them. CDR3 amino acids: CSVDGGGEQYF. The CDR3 nucleotides read TGCAGCGTTGATGGGGGCGGCGAGCAGTACTTC.

V gene TRBV6-5 combines with J gene TRBJ1-2, with TRBD1 matching 9 bases. In germline, CDR1 is MNHEY, CDR2 SVGAGI. Trimming at V came to 2 bases and at J to 7 bases, leaving 5 bases not matched to a gene. This CDR3 comprises 14 residues. The CDR3 DNA reads as TGTGCCAGCAGTTACCTGGGACAGGGAGGTGGCTACACCTTC. Encoded protein: CASSYLGQGGGYTF.

The chain carries TRBV5-4 and TRBJ2-3, with 9 bases fitting TRBD2. Germline values: CDR1 SGHNT, CDR2 YYREEE (reference sequence). The V segment lost 5 bases and the J segment 2 bases; nucleotides outside the gene matches: 9. The CDR3 extends over 16 amino acids. The CDR3, as DNA: TGTGCCAGCAGTGAGAGAGCGGGGGGTTACACAGATACGCAGTATTTT. This gives the protein CASSERAGGYTDTQYF.

The gene calls are TRBV28 and TRBJ2-7, with D possibly being TRBD1 (5 bases). The CDR3 totals 15 residues. V was clipped by 6 bases and J by 4 bases, with 19 bases between them. The germline CDR1 and CDR2 sequences are MDHEN and SYDVKM. The DNA of the CDR3 is TGTGCCAGCAGCCCCCCCGCCAGGGTTGAGTACGAGCAGTACTTC. This sequence encodes CASSPPARVEYEQYF. The variable domain in full, with the rest retrieved from reference TRBV28 and TRBJ2-7, is DVKVTQSSRYLVKRTGEKVFLECVQDMDHENMFWYRQDPGLGLRLIYFSYDVKMKEKGDIPEGYSVSREKKERFSLILESASTNQTSMYLCASSPPARVEYEQYFGPGTRLTVT.

The chain employs TRBV21-1 and TRBJ2-1; TRBD2 is the table's D call and was not checked against the DNA. TRBV21-1 is designated a pseudogene. The CDR3 consists of 8 residues. CDR3 sequence reads: CASSRRVF. The DNA for the CDR3 is TGTGCCAGCAGCCGGAGGGTCTTC.

The rearrangement links TRBV5-8 to TRBJ2-4, with a weak D call TRBD1 (6 bases). CDR1 is SGHTS, CDR2 YDEGEE, per germline. Trimming cost V 0 bases and J 5 bases, with 21 bases left between them. This CDR3 has 18 amino acids. Written as DNA, the CDR3 is TGTGCCAGCAGCTTGGCGAGCGCGCGGACAGACAAGGAAAACATTCAGTACTTC. This codes for CASSLASARTDKENIQYF.

The V and J genes are TRBV9 and TRBJ2-2; a possible D gene is TRBD1 (6 bases). The V gene's germline CDR1 is SGDLS and CDR2 YYNGEE. The V gene lost 7 bases and the J gene lost 0 bases, with 10 bases spanning the gap. The CDR3 totals 14 residues. The CDR3 is CASSGQSNTGELFF. The CDR3 bases are TGTGCCAGCTCCGGACAGTCGAACACCGGGGAGCTGTTTTTT. Filled out from reference TRBV9 and TRBJ2-2, the complete variable domain reads DSGVTQTPKHLITATGQRVTLRCSPRSGDLSVYWYQQSLDQGLQFLIQYYNGEERAKGNILERFSAQQFPDLHSELNLSSLELGDSALYFCASSGQSNTGELFFGEGSRLTVL.

Concerning this clone: The sample holds other DNA sequences that translate to the same CDR3. This chain uses TRBV28 with TRBJ2-7, with TRBD2 identical over 14 bases. Trimming took 5 bases from V and 3 from J; bases not matched to a gene: 0. The CDR3 totals 14 residues. Germline CDR1 reads MDHEN; CDR2 reads SYDVKM. The CDR3 DNA follows: TGTGCCAGCAGTGGGACTAGCGGGAGCTACGAGCAGTACTTC. Translated, it gives CASSGTSGSYEQYF. Using reference TRBV28 and TRBJ2-7 for the parts outside the CDR3, the full variable domain is DVKVTQSSRYLVKRTGEKVFLECVQDMDHENMFWYRQDPGLGLRLIYFSYDVKMKEKGDIPEGYSVSREKKERFSLILESASTNQTSMYLCASSGTSGSYEQYFGPGTRLTVT.

The V call is TRBV5-5, the J call TRBJ2-7; D perhaps matches TRBD2 (5 bases). Germline V CDR1 and CDR2: SGHKS, YYEKEE (reference sequence). This CDR3 comprises 16 residues. Trimming took 4 bases from V and 2 from J, leaving 19 bases between them. The CDR3: CASSQRAILNTYEQYF. The DNA of the CDR3 is TGTGCCAGCAGCCAGAGGGCCATCCTGAACACCTACGAGCAGTACTTC.

This chain connects TRBV7-2 to TRBJ2-4, with D uncertain. The CDR3 spans 16 residues. Trimming pared 4 bases from V and 0 bases from J, leaving 13 bases between. The germline V gene has CDR1 SGHTA and CDR2 FQGNSA. The CDR3 is CASSSAIELAKNIQYF. CDR3 nucleotide sequence: TGTGCCAGCAGCTCAGCGATTGAGCTAGCCAAAAACATTCAGTACTTC.

The chain is built from TRBV11-1 and TRBJ2-2; no reliable D call. Germline V gene sequence: CDR1 SGHAT, CDR2 FQDESV (reference sequence). Trimming pared 1 base from V and 4 bases from J, leaving 7 bases between. The CDR3 has 14 amino acids. The CDR3 DNA reads as TGTGCCAGCAGCTTAGTCGGCGGCACCGGGGAGCTGTTTTTT. As protein: CASSLVGGTGELFF.